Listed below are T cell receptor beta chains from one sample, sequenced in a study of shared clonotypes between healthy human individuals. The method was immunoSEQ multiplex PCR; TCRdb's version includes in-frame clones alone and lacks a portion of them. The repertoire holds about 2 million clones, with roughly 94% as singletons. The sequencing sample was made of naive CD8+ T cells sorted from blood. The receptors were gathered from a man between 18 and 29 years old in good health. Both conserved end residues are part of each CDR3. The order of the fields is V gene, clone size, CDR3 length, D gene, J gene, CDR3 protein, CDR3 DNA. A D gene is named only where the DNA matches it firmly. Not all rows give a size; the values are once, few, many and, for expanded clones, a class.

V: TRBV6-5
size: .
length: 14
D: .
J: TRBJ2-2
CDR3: CASSYGQSTGELFF
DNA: TGTGCCAGCAGTTACGGCCAGAGCACCGGGGAGCTGTTTTTT

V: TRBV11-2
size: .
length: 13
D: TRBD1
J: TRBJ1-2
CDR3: CASSYPRGLGYTF
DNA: TGTGCCAGCAGCTACCCCAGGGGGCTCGGCTACACCTTC

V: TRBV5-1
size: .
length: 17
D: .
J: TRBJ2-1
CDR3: CASSLGPFESVYNEQFF
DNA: TGCGCCAGCAGTTTGGGCCCTTTTGAGTCCGTGTACAATGAGCAGTTCTTC

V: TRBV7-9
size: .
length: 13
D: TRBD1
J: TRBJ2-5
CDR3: CASSLRGQETQYF
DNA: TGTGCCAGCAGCCTCAGGGGGCAAGAGACCCAGTACTTC

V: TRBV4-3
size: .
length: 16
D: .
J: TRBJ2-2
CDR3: CASSQEDSANTGELFF
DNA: TGCGCCAGCAGCCAAGAGGATAGCGCGAACACCGGGGAGCTGTTTTTT

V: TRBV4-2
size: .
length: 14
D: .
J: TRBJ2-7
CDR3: CASSLDRLAYEQYF
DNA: TGTGCCAGCAGCCTAGACAGGTTAGCTTACGAGCAGTACTTC

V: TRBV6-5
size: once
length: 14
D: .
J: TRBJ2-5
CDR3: CASSWGPSQETQYF
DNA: TGTGCCAGCAGCTGGGGACCGTCTCAAGAGACCCAGTACTTC

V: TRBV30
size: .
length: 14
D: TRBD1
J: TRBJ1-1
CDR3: CAWSWTGDVPEAFF
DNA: TGTGCCTGGAGCTGGACAGGCGACGTGCCTGAAGCTTTCTTT

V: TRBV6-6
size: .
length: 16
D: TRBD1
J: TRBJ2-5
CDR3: CASSPRDRKVQETQYF
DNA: TGTGCCAGCAGCCCCCGGGACAGGAAAGTACAAGAGACCCAGTACTTC

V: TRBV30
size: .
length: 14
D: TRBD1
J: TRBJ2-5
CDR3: CAWSSGQGSETQYF
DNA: TGTGCCTGGAGTTCCGGACAGGGCTCGGAGACCCAGTACTTC

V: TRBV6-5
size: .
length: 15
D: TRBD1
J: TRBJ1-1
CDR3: CASSYGDRVSTEAFF
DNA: TGTGCCAGCAGTTACGGGGACAGGGTCTCAACTGAAGCTTTCTTT

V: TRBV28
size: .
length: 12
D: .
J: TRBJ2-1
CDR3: CASSLGINEQFF
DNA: TGTGCCAGCAGTTTAGGGATCAATGAGCAGTTCTTC

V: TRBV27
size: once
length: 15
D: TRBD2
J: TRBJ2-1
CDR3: CASNPLAGIYNEQFF
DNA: TGTGCCAGCAACCCTCTAGCGGGAATCTACAATGAGCAGTTCTTC

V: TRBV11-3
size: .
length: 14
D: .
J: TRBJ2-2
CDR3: CASSPGHYTGELFF
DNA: TGTGCCAGCAGCCCCGGACACTACACCGGGGAGCTGTTTTTT

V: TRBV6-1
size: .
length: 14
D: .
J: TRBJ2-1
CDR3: CASSGGTVYNEQFF
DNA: TGTGCCAGCAGTGGCGGGACAGTATACAATGAGCAGTTCTTC

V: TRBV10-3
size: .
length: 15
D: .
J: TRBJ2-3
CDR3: CAISEPGASTDTQYF
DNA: TGTGCCATCAGTGAGCCCGGGGCTAGCACAGATACGCAGTATTTT

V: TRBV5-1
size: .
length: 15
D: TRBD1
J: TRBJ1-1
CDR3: CASSLGQGIFTEAFF
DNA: TGCGCCAGCAGCTTGGGACAGGGGATATTCACTGAAGCTTTCTTT